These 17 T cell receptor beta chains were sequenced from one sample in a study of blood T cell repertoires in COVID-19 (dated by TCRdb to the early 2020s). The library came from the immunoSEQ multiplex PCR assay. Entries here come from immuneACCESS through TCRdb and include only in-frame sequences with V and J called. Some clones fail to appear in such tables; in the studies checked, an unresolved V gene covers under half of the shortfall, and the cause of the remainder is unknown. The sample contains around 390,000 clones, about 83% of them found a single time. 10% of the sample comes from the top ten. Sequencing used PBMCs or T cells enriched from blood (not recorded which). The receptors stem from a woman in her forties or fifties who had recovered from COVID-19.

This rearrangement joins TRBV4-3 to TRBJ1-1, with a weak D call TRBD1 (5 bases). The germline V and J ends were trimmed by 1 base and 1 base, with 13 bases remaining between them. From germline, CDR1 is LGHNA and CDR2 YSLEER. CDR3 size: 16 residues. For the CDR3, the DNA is TGCGCCAGCAGCCAAGTTCGCGGGGCGACGAACACTGAAGCTTTCTTT. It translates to CASSQVRGATNTEAFF.

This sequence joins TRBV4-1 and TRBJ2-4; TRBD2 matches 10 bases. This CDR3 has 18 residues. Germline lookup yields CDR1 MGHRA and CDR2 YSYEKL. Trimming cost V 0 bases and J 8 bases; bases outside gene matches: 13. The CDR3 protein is CASSQDMIAGGSWDIQYF. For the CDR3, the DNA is TGCGCCAGCAGCCAAGATATGATAGCGGGGGGCTCCTGGGACATTCAGTACTTC.

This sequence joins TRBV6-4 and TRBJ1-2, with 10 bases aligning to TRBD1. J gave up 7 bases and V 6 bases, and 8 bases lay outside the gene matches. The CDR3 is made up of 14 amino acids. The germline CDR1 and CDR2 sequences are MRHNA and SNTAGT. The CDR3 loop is CASSETTGGSGYTF. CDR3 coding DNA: TGTGCCAGCAGCGAAACGACAGGGGGCTCTGGCTACACCTTC.

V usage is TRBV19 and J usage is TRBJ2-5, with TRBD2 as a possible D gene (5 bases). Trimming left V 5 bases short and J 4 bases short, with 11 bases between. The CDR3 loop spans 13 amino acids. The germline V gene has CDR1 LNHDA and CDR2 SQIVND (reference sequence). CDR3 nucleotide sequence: TGTGCCAGTAGTGTCCGAGGGCGAGAGACCCAGTACTTC. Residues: CASSVRGRETQYF.

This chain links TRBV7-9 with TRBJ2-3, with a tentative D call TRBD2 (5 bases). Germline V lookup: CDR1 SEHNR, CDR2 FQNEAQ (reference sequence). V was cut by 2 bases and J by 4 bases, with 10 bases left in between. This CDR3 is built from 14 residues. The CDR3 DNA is TGTGCCAGCAGCTTAATTGAGGGTCCAGATACGCAGTATTTT. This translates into CASSLIEGPDTQYF.

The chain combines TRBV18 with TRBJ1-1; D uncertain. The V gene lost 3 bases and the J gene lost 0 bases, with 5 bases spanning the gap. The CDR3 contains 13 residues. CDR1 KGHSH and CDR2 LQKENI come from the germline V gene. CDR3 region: CASSPAVNTEAFF. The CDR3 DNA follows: TGTGCCAGCTCACCTGCAGTGAACACTGAAGCTTTCTTT.

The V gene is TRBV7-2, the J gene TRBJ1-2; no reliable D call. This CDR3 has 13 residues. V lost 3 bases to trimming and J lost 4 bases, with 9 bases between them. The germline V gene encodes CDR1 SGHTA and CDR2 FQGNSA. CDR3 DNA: TGTGCCAGCAGCTTCTCAGGTACCTATGGCTACACCTTC. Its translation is CASSFSGTYGYTF.

CDR3 region: CASGLERGTYGYTF. CDR3 in DNA: TGTGCCAGCGGGCTGGAGCGGGGGACCTATGGCTACACCTTC. V gene TRBV5-8 combines with J gene TRBJ1-2; TRBD1 is a possible D gene (5 bases). V gave up 7 bases and J gave up 4 bases, with 17 bases separating them. The CDR3 runs to 14 residues. Germline CDR1 SGHTS, CDR2 YDEGEE.

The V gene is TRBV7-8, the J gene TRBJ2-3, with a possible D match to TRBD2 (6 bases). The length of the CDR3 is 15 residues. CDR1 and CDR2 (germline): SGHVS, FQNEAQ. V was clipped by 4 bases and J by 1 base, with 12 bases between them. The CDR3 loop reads CASSWRVRGTDTQYF. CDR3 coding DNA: TGTGCCAGCAGCTGGAGGGTGAGGGGCACAGATACGCAGTATTTT. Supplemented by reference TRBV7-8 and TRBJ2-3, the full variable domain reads GAGVSQSPRYKVAKRGQDVALRCDPISGHVSLFWYQQALGQGPEFLTYFQNEAQLDKSGLPSDRFFAERPEGSVSTLKIQRTQQEDSAVYLCASSWRVRGTDTQYFGPGTRLTVL.

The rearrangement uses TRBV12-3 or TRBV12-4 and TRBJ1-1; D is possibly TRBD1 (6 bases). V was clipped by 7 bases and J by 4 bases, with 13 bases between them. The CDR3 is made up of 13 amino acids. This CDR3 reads CASTRTEGTEAFF. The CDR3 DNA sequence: TGTGCCAGCACCAGGACAGAGGGCACTGAAGCTTTCTTT.

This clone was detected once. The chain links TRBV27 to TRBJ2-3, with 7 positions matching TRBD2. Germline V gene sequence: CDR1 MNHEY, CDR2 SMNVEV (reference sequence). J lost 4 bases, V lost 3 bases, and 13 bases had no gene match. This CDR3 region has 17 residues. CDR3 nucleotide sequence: TGTGCCAGCAGTTTGGGTTGGAGCGGGGCGACTGCAGATACGCAGTATTTT. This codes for CASSLGWSGATADTQYF.

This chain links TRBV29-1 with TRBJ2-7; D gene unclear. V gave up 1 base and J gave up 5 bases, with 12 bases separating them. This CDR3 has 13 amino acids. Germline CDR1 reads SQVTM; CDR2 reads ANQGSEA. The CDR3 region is CSVEGLGTDEQYF. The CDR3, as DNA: TGCAGCGTTGAAGGTTTAGGAACAGACGAGCAGTACTTC.

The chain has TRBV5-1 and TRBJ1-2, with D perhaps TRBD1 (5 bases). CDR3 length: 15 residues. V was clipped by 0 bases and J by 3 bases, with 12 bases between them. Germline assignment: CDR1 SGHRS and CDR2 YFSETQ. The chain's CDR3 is CASSLEWQGDYGYTF. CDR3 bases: TGCGCCAGCAGCTTGGAGTGGCAGGGCGACTATGGCTACACCTTC.

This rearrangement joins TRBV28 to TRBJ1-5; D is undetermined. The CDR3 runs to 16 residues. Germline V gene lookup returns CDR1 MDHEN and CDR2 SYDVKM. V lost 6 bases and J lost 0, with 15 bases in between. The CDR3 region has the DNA TGTGCCAGCAGGATCCGAGACACCACTAGCAATCAGCCCCAGCATTTT. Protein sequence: CASRIRDTTSNQPQHF.

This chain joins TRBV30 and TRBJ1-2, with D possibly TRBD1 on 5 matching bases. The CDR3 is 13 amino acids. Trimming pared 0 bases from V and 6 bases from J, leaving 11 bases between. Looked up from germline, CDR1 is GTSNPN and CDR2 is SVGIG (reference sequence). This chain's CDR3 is CAWSVHQGDGYTF. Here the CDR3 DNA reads TGTGCCTGGAGTGTACACCAGGGCGATGGCTACACCTTC.

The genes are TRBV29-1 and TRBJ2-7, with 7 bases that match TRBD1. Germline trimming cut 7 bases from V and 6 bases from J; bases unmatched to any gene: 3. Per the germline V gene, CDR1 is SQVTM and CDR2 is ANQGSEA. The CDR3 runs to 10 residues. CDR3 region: CSARGREQYF. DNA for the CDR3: TGCAGCGCGAGGGGGCGCGAGCAGTACTTC.

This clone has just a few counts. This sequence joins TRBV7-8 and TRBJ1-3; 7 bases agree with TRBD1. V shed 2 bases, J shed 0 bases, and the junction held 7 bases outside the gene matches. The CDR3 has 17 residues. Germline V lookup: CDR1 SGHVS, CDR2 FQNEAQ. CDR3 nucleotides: TGTGCCAGCAGCTTATCCCCGACAGGGCCCTCTGGAAACACCATATATTTT. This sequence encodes CASSLSPTGPSGNTIYF.